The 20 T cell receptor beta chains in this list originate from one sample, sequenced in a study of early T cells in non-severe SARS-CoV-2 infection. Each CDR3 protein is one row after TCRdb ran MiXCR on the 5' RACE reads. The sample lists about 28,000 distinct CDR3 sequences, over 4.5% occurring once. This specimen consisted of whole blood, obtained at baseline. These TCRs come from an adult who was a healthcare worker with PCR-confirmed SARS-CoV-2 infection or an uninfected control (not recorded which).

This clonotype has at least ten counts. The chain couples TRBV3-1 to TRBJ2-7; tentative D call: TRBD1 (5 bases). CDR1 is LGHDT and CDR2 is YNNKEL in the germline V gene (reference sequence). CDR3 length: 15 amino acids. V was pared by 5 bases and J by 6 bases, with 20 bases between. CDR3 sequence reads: CASSFDLVHQGEQYF. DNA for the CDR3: TGTGCCAGCAGCTTTGACCTGGTTCATCAGGGCGAGCAGTACTTC.

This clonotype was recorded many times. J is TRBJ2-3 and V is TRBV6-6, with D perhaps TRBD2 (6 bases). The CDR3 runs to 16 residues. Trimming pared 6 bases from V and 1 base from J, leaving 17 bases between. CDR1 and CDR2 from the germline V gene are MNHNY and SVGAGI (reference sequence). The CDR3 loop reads CASRLTSTKGTDTQYF. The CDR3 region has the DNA TGTGCCAGCAGGCTTACTAGCACCAAGGGCACAGATACGCAGTATTTT.

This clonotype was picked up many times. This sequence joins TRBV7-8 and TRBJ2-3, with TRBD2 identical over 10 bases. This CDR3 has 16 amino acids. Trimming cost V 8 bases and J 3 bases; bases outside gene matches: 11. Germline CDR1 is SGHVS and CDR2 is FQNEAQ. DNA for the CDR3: TGTGCCAGCTCTCTGGCTAGCGGGAGTTTAACAGATACGCAGTATTTT. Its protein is CASSLASGSLTDTQYF.

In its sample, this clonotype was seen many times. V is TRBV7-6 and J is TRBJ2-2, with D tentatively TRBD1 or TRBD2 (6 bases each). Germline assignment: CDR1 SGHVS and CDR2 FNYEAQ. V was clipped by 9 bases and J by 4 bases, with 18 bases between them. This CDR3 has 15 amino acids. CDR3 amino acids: CASSRTGASTGELFF. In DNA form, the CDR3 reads TGTGCCAGTTCAAGAACGGGGGCTAGCACCGGGGAGCTGTTTTTT.

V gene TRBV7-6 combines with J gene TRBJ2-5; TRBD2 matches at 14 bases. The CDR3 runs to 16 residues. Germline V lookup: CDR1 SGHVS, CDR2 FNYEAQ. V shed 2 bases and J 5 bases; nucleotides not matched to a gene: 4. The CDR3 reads CASSLSGLAGVETQYF. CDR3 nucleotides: TGTGCCAGCAGCTTATCGGGACTAGCGGGGGTGGAGACCCAGTACTTC.

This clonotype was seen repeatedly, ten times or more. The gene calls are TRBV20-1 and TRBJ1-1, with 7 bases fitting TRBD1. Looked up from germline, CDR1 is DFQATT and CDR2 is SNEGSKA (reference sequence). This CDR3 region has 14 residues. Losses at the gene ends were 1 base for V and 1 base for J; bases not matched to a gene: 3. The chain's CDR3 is CSARAGQQNTEAFF. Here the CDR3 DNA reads TGCAGTGCTAGAGCGGGACAGCAGAACACTGAAGCTTTCTTT.

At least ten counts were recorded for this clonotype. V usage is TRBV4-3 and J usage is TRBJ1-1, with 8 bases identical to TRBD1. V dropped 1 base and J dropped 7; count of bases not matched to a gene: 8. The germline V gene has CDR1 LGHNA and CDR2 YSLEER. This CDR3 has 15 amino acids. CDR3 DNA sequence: TGCGCCAGCAGCCAAGGGACAGGGAGAGGTGGTGAAGCTTTCTTT. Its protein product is CASSQGTGRGGEAFF.

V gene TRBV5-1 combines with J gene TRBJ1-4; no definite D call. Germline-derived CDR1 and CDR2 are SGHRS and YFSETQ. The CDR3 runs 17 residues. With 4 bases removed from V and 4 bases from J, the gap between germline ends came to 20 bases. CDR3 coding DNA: TGCGCCAGCAGCCTGGGTTTCTTCCCCTCAAATAATGAAAAACTGTTTTTT. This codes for CASSLGFFPSNNEKLFF.

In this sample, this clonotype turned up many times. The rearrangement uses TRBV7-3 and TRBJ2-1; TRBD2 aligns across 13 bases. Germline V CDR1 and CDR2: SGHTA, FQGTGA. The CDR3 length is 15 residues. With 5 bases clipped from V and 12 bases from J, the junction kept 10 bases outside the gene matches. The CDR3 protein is CASSPGTSGNLRQFF. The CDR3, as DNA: TGTGCCAGCAGCCCCGGGACTAGCGGGAATCTCCGGCAGTTCTTC. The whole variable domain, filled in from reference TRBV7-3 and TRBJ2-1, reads GAGVSQTPSNKVTEKGKYVELRCDPISGHTALYWYRQSLGQGPEFLIYFQGTGAADDSGLPNDRFFAVRPEGSVSTLKIQRTERGDSAVYLCASSPGTSGNLRQFFGPGTRLTVL.

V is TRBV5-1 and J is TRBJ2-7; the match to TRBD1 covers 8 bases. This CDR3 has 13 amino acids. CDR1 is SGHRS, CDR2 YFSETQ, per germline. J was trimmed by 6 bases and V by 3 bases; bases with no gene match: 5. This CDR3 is CASSWDRLGEQYF. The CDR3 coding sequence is TGCGCCAGCAGCTGGGACAGGTTGGGCGAGCAGTACTTC. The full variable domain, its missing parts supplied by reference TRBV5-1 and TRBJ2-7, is KAGVTQTPRYLIKTRGQQVTLSCSPISGHRSVSWYQQTPGQGLQFLFEYFSETQRNKGNFPGRFSGRQFSNSRSEMNVSTLELGDSALYLCASSWDRLGEQYFGPGTRLTVT.

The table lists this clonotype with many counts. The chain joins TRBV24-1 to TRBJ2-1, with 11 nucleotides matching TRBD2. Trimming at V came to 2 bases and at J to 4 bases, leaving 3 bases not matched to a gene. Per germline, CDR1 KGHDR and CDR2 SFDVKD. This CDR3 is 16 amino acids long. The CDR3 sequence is CATSDSGTSGYNEQFF. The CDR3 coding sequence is TGTGCCACCAGTGATTCCGGGACTAGCGGTTACAATGAGCAGTTCTTC.

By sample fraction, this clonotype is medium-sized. The DNA of the CDR3 is TGTGCCAGCAGCTTGACGGGGGACGAGCAGTACTTC. This translates into CASSLTGDEQYF. The chain combines TRBV5-5 with TRBJ2-7, with D perhaps TRBD2 (6 bases). This CDR3 has 12 amino acids. V was cut by 1 base and J by 5 bases, with 7 bases left in between. Germline V gene sequence: CDR1 SGHKS, CDR2 YYEKEE (reference sequence).

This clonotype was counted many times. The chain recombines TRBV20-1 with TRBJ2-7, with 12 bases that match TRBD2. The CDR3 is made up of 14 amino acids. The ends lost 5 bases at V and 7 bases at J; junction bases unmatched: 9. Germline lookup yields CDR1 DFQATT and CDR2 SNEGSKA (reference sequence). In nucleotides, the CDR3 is TGCAGTGCTCCGGGACTAGCGGGCCCAGGGGAGCAGTACTTC. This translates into CSAPGLAGPGEQYF.

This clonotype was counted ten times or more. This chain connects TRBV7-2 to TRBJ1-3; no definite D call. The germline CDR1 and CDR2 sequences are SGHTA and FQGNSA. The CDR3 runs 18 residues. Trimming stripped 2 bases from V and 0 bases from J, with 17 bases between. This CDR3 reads CASSLTPGFRGSGNTIYF. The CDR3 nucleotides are TGTGCCAGCAGCTTAACCCCCGGGTTTAGAGGCTCTGGAAACACCATATATTTT.

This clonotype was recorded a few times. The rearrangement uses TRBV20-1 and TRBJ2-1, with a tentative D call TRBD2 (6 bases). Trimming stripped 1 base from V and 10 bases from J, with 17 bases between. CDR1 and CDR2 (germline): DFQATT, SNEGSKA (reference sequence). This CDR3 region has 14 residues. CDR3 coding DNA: TGCAGTGCTAGAGGATTTCGGGGCGGAGGGGAGCAGTTCTTC. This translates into CSARGFRGGGEQFF.

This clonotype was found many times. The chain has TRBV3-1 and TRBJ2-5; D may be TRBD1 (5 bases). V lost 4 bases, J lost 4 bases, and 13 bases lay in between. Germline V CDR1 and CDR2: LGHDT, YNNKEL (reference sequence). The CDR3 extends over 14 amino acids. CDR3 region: CASSPQDIIETQYF. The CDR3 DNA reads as TGTGCCAGCAGCCCTCAGGACATCATAGAGACCCAGTACTTC.

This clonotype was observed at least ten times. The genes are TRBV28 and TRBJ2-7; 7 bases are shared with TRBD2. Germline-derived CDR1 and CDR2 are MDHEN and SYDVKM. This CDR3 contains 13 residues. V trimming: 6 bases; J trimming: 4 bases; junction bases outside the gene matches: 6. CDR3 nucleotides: TGTGCCAGCAGCCCATGGACTAGTTACGAGCAGTACTTC. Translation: CASSPWTSYEQYF.

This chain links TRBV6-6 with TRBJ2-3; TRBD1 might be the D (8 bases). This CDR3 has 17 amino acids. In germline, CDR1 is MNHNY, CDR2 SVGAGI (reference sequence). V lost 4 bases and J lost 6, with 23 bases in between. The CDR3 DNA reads TGTGCCAGCAGTTCCCTACAGGGGGGGAAAAGTTTGGATACGCAGTATTTT. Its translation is CASSSLQGGKSLDTQYF.

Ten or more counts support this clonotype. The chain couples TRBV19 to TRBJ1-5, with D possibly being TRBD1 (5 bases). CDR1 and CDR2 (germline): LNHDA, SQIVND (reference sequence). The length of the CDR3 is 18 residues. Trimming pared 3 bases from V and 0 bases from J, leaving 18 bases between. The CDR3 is CASSIFGDPGYSNQPQHF. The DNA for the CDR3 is TGTGCCAGTAGTATTTTTGGGGACCCAGGGTATAGCAATCAGCCCCAGCATTTT.

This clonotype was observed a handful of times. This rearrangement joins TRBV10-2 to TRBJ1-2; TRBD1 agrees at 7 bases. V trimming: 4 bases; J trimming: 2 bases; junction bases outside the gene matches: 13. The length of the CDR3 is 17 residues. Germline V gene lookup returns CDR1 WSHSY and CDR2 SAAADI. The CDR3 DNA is TGCGCCAGCAGTGTTTGGACTCGACAGGGAAGAAACTATGGCTACACCTTC. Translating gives CASSVWTRQGRNYGYTF.